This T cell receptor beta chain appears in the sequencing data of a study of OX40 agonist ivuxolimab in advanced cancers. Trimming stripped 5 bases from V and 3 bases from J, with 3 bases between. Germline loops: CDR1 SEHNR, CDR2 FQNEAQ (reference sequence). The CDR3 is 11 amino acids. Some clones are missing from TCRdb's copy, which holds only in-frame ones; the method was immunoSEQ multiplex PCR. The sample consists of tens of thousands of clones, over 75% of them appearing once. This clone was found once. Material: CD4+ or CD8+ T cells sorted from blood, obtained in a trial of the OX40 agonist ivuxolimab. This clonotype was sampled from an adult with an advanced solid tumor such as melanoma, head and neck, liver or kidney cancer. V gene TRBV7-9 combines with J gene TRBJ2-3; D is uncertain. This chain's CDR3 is CASSKTDTQYF. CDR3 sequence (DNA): TGTGCCAGCAGCAAAACAGATACGCAGTATTTT.